A selection of T cell receptor beta chains follows, all from one sample in a study of shared clonotypes between healthy human individuals. Sequencing used immunoSEQ multiplex PCR; TCRdb keeps in-frame clones, though not all of them. Of 1,500,000 or so clones listed, approximately 98.5% were seen once; the top ten hold approximately 0.4%. The sample taken for sequencing was naive CD4+ T cells sorted from blood. These receptors were collected from a man in his thirties or forties in good health. Both conserved end residues are part of each CDR3. A D gene is named only where the DNA matches it firmly. Clone size is shown for a subset of rows, as once, few, many or a class of expanded clone.

clone_size: NA
j_call: TRBJ2-3
d_call: NA
v_call: TRBV11-1
cdr3_nt: TGTGCCAGCAGCCCAGGTAATGGGGGAGATACGCAGTATTTT
cdr3_aa: CASSPGNGGDTQYF

clone_size: NA
j_call: TRBJ1-1
d_call: TRBD1
v_call: TRBV29-1
cdr3_nt: TGCAGCGTGGTCCCCAGGGGGCCCACTGAAGCTTTCTTT
cdr3_aa: CSVVPRGPTEAFF

clone_size: NA
j_call: TRBJ2-7
d_call: TRBD1
v_call: TRBV9
cdr3_nt: TGTGCCAGCAGCGTAGGGACAGGGGGGCACGAGCAGTACTTC
cdr3_aa: CASSVGTGGHEQYF

clone_size: NA
j_call: TRBJ2-5
d_call: NA
v_call: TRBV28
cdr3_nt: TGTGCCAGCAGACCGCAAGCCTCGGACGGTGAGACCCAGTACTTC
cdr3_aa: CASRPQASDGETQYF

clone_size: NA
j_call: TRBJ2-3
d_call: TRBD2
v_call: TRBV6-9
cdr3_nt: TGTGCCAGCAGTTCTAGCGGGAGAGGGAACACAGATACGCAGTATTTT
cdr3_aa: CASSSSGRGNTDTQYF

clone_size: NA
j_call: TRBJ2-7
d_call: TRBD2
v_call: TRBV10-3
cdr3_nt: TGTGCCATCCACGGGGGGGGTACCTACGAGCAGTACTTC
cdr3_aa: CAIHGGGTYEQYF

clone_size: NA
j_call: TRBJ1-1
d_call: NA
v_call: TRBV7-6
cdr3_nt: TGTGCCAGCAGCATGGAGGCGGACAGACGAAACGAAGCTTTCTTT
cdr3_aa: CASSMEADRRNEAFF

clone_size: NA
j_call: TRBJ2-3
d_call: TRBD2
v_call: TRBV30
cdr3_nt: TGTGCCTGGAGTGTACGCGGGAGGACAGATACGCAGTATTTT
cdr3_aa: CAWSVRGRTDTQYF

clone_size: NA
j_call: TRBJ1-2
d_call: TRBD1
v_call: TRBV27
cdr3_nt: TGTGCCAGCAGTAGAACAGGGGCTGACCGGGCTTATGGCTACACCTTC
cdr3_aa: CASSRTGADRAYGYTF

clone_size: NA
j_call: TRBJ2-1
d_call: NA
v_call: TRBV9
cdr3_nt: TGTGCCAGCAATAAGAGACTGAATTCCAATGAGCAGTTCTTC
cdr3_aa: CASNKRLNSNEQFF

clone_size: NA
j_call: TRBJ2-7
d_call: NA
v_call: TRBV5-1
cdr3_nt: TGCGCCAGCAGCTTGGCCCGGGACACAAGCTACGAGCAGTACTTC
cdr3_aa: CASSLARDTSYEQYF

clone_size: once
j_call: TRBJ2-7
d_call: TRBD2
v_call: TRBV5-6
cdr3_nt: TGTGCCAGCAGCCCTGGACTAGCGGGAGTCGGCCACGAGCAGTACTTC
cdr3_aa: CASSPGLAGVGHEQYF

clone_size: NA
j_call: TRBJ2-7
d_call: NA
v_call: TRBV6-6
cdr3_nt: TGTGCCAGCAGTAGTAGACAATACGAGCAGTACTTC
cdr3_aa: CASSSRQYEQYF

clone_size: NA
j_call: TRBJ2-3
d_call: TRBD2
v_call: TRBV11-2
cdr3_nt: TGTGCCAGCAGCTCTCTAGCGGGAGGGGGTACAGATACGCAGTATTTT
cdr3_aa: CASSSLAGGGTDTQYF

clone_size: NA
j_call: TRBJ2-7
d_call: NA
v_call: TRBV6-5
cdr3_nt: TGTGCCAGCAGTTTAGGGACTCAAACTACCCGCGAGCAGTACTTC
cdr3_aa: CASSLGTQTTREQYF

clone_size: NA
j_call: TRBJ2-2
d_call: NA
v_call: TRBV5-1
cdr3_nt: TGCGCCAGCAGCTTGGGGAGGGCAGCGCCAGGATGGACCGGGGAGCTGTTTTTT
cdr3_aa: CASSLGRAAPGWTGELFF

clone_size: NA
j_call: TRBJ2-5
d_call: NA
v_call: TRBV9
cdr3_nt: TGTGCCAGCAGCTCCTCTGTTAACCAAGAGACCCAGTACTTC
cdr3_aa: CASSSSVNQETQYF

clone_size: once
j_call: TRBJ2-3
d_call: TRBD1
v_call: TRBV6-1
cdr3_nt: TGTGCCAGCAGAAGGACAGGGAGTATCGCAGATACGCAGTATTTT
cdr3_aa: CASRRTGSIADTQYF

clone_size: NA
j_call: TRBJ2-1
d_call: TRBD2
v_call: TRBV14
cdr3_nt: TGTGCCAGCAGCCAAGATCTTTTATGGGTAGCGGGCTCCTACAATGAGCAGTTCTTC
cdr3_aa: CASSQDLLWVAGSYNEQFF

clone_size: few
j_call: TRBJ1-2
d_call: NA
v_call: TRBV6-1
cdr3_nt: TGTGCCAGCACCAAGTCGGGACACGAATATGGCTACACCTTC
cdr3_aa: CASTKSGHEYGYTF

clone_size: NA
j_call: TRBJ2-7
d_call: NA
v_call: TRBV11-2
cdr3_nt: TGTGCCAGCAGCTTAGCCTCTAGGGGAGCCCGGGGGTACTTC
cdr3_aa: CASSLASRGARGYF

clone_size: NA
j_call: TRBJ1-5
d_call: TRBD1
v_call: TRBV5-4
cdr3_nt: TGTGCCAGCAGTTACGGGACAGGGAACAATCAGCCCCAGCATTTT
cdr3_aa: CASSYGTGNNQPQHF